This T cell receptor (beta chain) was sequenced during a study of cytomegalovirus exposure and HLA in healthy donors. The primer mix had 60 Vbeta and 13 Jbeta primers. Profiling relied on immunoSEQ multiplex PCR, and the TCRdb table lists in-frame clones only, not all of them. The table has more than 130,000 clones, about three quarters seen once; the top ten hold approximately 15%. CDR1 and CDR2 from the germline V gene are MNHEY and SMNVEV (reference sequence). With 2 bases removed from V and 4 bases from J, the gap between germline ends came to 9 bases. The CDR3 has 13 amino acids. The chain links TRBV27 to TRBJ2-7; D ambiguous. The receptor was derived from a human donor in good health. Input material: PBMCs. CDR3 sequence reads: CASSLIAEYEQYF. CDR3 DNA: TGTGCCAGCAGTTTAATTGCGGAGTACGAGCAGTACTTC.